This T cell receptor (beta chain) was retrieved from a study of blood T cells in healthy people across ages. This clonotype was seen repeatedly, ten times or more. Sample-barcoded 5' priming and a J-beta primer mix drove a second PCR of about 7 to 11 cycles. TCRdb re-called the 5' RACE reads through MiXCR, storing one row per CDR3 protein. This table holds hundreds of thousands of distinct CDR3 sequences, about 30% found once. PBMCs, at least 6.5 million per sample, were isolated. The sequencing sample was made of blood. This TCR was sampled from a woman over 75 in good health.

The CDR3 sequence is CASSQERTVPNIQYF. The CDR3, as DNA: TGCGCCAGCAGCCAAGAGAGGACAGTGCCGAACATTCAGTACTTC. V and J are TRBV4-3 and TRBJ2-4; D might be TRBD1 (6 bases). V dropped 0 bases and J dropped 7 bases, with 13 bases sitting between them. This CDR3 is built from 15 residues. Germline V gene sequence: CDR1 LGHNA, CDR2 YSLEER.